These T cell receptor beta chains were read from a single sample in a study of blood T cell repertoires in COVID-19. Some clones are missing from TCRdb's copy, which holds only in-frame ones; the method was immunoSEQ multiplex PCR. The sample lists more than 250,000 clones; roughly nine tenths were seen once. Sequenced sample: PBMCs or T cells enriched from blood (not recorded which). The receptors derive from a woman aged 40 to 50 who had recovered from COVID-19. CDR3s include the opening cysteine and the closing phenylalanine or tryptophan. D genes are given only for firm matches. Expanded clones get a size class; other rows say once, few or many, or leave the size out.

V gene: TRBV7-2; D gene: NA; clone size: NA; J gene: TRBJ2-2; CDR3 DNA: TGTGCCAGCACCCTGGCCCTAAGCGCCGGGGAGCTGTTTTTT; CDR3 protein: CASTLALSAGELFF
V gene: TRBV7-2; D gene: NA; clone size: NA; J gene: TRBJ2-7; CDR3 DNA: TGTGCCAGCAGCTTATTCGACGAGCAGTACTTC; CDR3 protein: CASSLFDEQYF
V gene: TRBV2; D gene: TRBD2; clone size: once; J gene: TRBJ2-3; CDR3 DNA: TGTGCCAGTACCTTAGTGGGGACTAGCCCGGCCTCAGATACGCAGTATTTT; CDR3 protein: CASTLVGTSPASDTQYF
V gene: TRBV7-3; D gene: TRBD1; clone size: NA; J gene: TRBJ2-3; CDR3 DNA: TGTGCCAGCAGCCCACAGGGGGGTACGCAGTATTTT; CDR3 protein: CASSPQGGTQYF
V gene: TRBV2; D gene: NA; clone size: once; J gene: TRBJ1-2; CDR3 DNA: TGTGCCAGCACCGCCGGAGGGGCCCAGCGCTACACCTTC; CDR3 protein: CASTAGGAQRYTF
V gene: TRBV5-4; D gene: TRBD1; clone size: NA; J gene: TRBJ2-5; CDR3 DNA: TGTGCCAGCAGCTTCCCGAGTTCAGGGGGACAAGAGACCCAGTACTTC; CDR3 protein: CASSFPSSGGQETQYF
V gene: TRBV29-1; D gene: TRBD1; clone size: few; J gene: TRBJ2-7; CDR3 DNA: TGCAGCGGGGGACAGGGGGCCTACGAGCAGTACTTC; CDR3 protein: CSGGQGAYEQYF
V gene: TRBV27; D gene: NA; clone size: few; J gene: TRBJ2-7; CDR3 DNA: TGTGCCAGCGGGAGGACTGGGGCCTACGAGCAGTACTTC; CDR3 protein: CASGRTGAYEQYF
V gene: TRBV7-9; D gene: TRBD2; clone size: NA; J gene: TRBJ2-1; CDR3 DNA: TGTGCCAGCAGCTCAGGACTAGCGGGGCCTTACAATGAGCAGTTCTTC; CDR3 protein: CASSSGLAGPYNEQFF
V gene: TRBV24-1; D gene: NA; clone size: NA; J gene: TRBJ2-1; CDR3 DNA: TGTGCCACCAGTGATCCTCAAGGAGGGACCTACAATGAGCAGTTCTTC; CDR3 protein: CATSDPQGGTYNEQFF
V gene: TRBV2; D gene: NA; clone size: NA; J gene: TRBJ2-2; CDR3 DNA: TGTGCCAGCAGGGGGACTTTCACCGGGGAGCTGTTTTTT; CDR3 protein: CASRGTFTGELFF
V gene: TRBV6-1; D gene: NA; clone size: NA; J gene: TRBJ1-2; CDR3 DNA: TGTGCCAGCAGTGACAACTCCCGTTGGCCTAGCGGCTACACCTTC; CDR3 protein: CASSDNSRWPSGYTF
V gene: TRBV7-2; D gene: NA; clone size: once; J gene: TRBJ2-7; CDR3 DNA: TGTGCCAGCAGCTTCCTCGGGAGCTCCTACGAGCAGTACTTC; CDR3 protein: CASSFLGSSYEQYF
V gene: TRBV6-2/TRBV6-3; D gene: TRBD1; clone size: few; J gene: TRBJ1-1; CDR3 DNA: TGTGCCAGCAGTTACCCCGACAGGGCAGCTTTCTTT; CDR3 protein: CASSYPDRAAFF
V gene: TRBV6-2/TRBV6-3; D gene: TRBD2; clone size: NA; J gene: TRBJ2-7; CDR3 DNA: TGTGCCAGCAGCACCCTTTCGGGACTAGCGGCCCTGAACGAGCAGTACTTC; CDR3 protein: CASSTLSGLAALNEQYF
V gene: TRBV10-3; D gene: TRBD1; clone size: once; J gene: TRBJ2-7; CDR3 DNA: TGTGCCATCAGTGAGTTGACAGGGAACTACGAGCAGTACTTC; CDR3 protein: CAISELTGNYEQYF
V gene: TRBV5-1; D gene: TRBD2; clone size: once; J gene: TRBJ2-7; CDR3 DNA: TGCGCCAGCAGCTCCCCGACTAGCGGGAGGGCGAACGAGCAGTACTTC; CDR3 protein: CASSSPTSGRANEQYF
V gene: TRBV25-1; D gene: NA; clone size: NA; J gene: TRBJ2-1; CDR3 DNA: TGTGCCAGCAGTCCCCTAGGGGGCGGGAGGTGGGATGAGCAGTTCTTC; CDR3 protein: CASSPLGGGRWDEQFF
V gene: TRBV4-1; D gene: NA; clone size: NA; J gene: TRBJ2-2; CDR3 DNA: TGCGCCAGCAGCCGGGAGCTCGCGAACACCGGGGAGCTGTTTTTT; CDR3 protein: CASSRELANTGELFF
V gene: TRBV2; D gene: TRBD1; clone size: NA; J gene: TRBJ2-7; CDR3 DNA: TGTGCCAGCAGCCGACCGACAGGGGCAGCCGAGCAGTACTTC; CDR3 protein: CASSRPTGAAEQYF
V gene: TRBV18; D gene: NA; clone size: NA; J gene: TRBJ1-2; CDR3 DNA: TGTGCCAGCTCTCCCCAGGGCAACGACTATGGCTACACCTTC; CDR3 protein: CASSPQGNDYGYTF
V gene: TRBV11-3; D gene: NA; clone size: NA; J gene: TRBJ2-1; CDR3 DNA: TGTGCCAGCAGCCCCCATAGCTGGAGCTCCTACAATGAGCAGTTCTTC; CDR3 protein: CASSPHSWSSYNEQFF
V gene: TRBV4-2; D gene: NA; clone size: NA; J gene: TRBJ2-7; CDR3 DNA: TGTGCCAGCAGCCCCGATGCGCCCTCCATCTCCTACGAGCAGTACTTC; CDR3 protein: CASSPDAPSISYEQYF
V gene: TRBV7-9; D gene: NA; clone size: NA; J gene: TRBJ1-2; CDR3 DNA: TGTGCCAGCAGCTTGTCGGGGGGCCATGGCTACACCTTC; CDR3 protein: CASSLSGGHGYTF
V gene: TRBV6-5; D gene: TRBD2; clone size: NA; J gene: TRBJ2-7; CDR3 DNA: TGTGCCAGCAAGAGGACTAGCGGGAGCTCCTACGAGCAGTACTTC; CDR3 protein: CASKRTSGSSYEQYF
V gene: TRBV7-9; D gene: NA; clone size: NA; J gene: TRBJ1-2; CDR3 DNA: TGTGCCAGCAGCCACGGAGATCGTAGCTATGGCTACACCTTC; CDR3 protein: CASSHGDRSYGYTF
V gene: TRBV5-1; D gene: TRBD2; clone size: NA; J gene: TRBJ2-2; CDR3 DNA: TGCGCCAGCAGCTGGGGACTAGCGGGAGACACCGGGGAGCTGTTTTTT; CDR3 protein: CASSWGLAGDTGELFF
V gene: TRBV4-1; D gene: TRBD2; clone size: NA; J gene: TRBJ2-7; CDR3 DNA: TGCGCCAGCAGCCAAGACCCAAGCTGGGGGGGACCGTACGAGCAGTACTTC; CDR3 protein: CASSQDPSWGGPYEQYF